These T cell receptor beta chains were read from a single sample in a study of shared clonotypes between healthy human individuals. TCRdb keeps only in-frame clones here, not all; method: immunoSEQ multiplex PCR. The repertoire holds 1 million to 1.3 million clones, with approximately 80% as singletons. The sample comprised memory CD4+ T cells from PBMCs. These receptors originate from a man younger than 35 in good health. Some clones in this sample may be carry-over from other donors' samples. The CDR3 runs from the conserved cysteine through the conserved F or W. Fields, in order: V gene, D gene, CDR3 protein. A D gene is named only where the DNA matches it firmly.

TRBV7-3 | TRBD1 | CASSLDRGPLGGANVLTF
TRBV9 | TRBD2 | CASSVGLAPSLRELFF
TRBV27 | TRBD1 | CASRWDRATYEQYF
TRBV28 | NA | CASSPPWGDSGYTF
TRBV19 | TRBD1 | CASSIAGRGNNEQFF
TRBV27 | TRBD1 | CASSFSTGVWETQYF
TRBV5-6 | NA | CASSLGLGRETQYF
TRBV19 | TRBD1 | CASGTGGQFGNQPQHF
TRBV4-1 | NA | CASSHRGRGEGETQYF
TRBV4-3 | NA | CASSQERWSTDTQYF